The clone carrying this T cell receptor (beta chain) was counted between two and nine times. The data are from a study of blood T cell repertoires in COVID-19. Study context: From the United States, Italy and Spain came samples of acute and convalescent COVID-19. The cDNA or gDNA used as material had been derived from T cells, B-cell-depleted T cells, or PBMCs.

Residents of approximately 25 US areas, aged about 18 to 95 years, made up the participants. Per the original data handling: Quantification of nucleated cells was approximated via reference gene primer amplification. Sequencing was performed with immunoSEQ multiplex PCR; in TCRdb, only in-frame clones are kept and a portion is missing. The DNA was the basis for D and trimming; V, J and clone size are from that table. Among hundreds of thousands of clones listed, about 88% were seen once. What was sequenced was PBMCs or T cells enriched from blood (not recorded which). The TCR was taken from a woman aged 25 to 39 who had recovered from COVID-19.

The CDR3 here is CASSLRQGHPYEQYF. The DNA for the CDR3 is TGTGCCAGCAGTCTCCGACAGGGGCATCCTTACGAGCAGTACTTC. The chain recombines TRBV28 with TRBJ2-7; 8 bases are shared with TRBD1. The CDR3 extends over 15 amino acids. The germline V gene has CDR1 MDHEN and CDR2 SYDVKM. The V gene end was trimmed by 5 bases and the J gene end by 4 bases; junction bases not matched to a gene: 10.